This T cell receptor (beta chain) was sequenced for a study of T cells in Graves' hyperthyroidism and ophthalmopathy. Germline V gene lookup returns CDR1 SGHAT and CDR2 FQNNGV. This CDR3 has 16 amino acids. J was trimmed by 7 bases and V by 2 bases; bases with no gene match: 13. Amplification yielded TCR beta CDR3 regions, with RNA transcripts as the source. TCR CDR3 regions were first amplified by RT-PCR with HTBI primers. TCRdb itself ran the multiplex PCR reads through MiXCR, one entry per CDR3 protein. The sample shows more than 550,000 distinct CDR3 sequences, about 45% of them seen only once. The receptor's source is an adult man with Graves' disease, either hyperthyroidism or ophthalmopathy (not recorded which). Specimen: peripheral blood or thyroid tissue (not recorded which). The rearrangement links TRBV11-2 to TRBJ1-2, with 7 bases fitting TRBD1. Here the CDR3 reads CASSLWGGRGASGYTF. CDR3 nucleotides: TGTGCCAGCAGCTTATGGGGTGGCAGGGGGGCAAGTGGCTACACCTTC.